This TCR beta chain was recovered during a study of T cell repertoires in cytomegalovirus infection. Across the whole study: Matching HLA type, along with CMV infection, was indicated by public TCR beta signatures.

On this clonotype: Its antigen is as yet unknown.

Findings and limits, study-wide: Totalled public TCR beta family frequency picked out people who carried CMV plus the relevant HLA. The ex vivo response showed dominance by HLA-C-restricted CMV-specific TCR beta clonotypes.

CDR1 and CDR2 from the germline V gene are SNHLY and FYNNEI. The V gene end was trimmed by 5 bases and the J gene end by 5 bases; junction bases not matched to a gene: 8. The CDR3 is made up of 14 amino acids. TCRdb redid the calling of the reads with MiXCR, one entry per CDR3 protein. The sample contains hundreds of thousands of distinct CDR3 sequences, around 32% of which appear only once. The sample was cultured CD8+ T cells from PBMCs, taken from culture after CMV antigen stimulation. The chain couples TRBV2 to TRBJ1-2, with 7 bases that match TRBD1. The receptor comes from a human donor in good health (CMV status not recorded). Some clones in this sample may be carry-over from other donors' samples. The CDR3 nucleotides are TGTGCCAGCAGTAGCTACAGGGGCCGTTATGGCTACACCTTC. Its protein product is CASSSYRGRYGYTF.